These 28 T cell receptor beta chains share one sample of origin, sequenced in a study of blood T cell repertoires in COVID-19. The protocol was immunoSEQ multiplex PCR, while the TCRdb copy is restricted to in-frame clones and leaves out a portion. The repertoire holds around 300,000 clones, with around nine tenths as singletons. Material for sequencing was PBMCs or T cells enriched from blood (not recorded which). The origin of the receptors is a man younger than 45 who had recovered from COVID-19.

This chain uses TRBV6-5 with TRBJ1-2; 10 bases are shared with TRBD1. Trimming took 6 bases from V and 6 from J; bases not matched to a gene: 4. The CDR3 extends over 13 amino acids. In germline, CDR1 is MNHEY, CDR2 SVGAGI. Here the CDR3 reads CASRRDRGDGYTF. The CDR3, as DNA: TGTGCCAGCAGGAGGGACAGGGGCGATGGCTACACCTTC.

CDR3: CASSQDQEGPSGDEQFF. Written as DNA, the CDR3 is TGTGCCAGCAGCCAAGATCAAGAAGGGCCTAGCGGGGATGAGCAGTTCTTC. J is TRBJ2-1 and V is TRBV3-1 (or the pseudogene TRBV3-2); TRBD2 matches 9 bases. This CDR3 spans 17 amino acids. The V gene end was trimmed by 0 bases and the J gene end by 8 bases; junction bases not matched to a gene: 11. Looked up from germline, CDR1 is LGHDT and CDR2 is YNNKEL (reference sequence).

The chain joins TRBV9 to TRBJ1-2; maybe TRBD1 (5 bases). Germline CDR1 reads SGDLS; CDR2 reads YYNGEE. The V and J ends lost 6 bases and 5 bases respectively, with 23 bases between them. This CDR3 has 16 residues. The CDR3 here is CASTETGAGEGYGYTF. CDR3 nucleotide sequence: TGTGCCAGCACCGAAACAGGTGCAGGAGAAGGTTATGGCTACACCTTC.

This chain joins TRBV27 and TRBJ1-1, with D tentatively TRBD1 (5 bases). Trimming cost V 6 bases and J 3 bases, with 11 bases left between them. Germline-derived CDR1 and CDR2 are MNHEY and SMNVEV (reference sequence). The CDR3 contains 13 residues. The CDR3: CASSPRGYTEAFF. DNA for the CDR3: TGTGCCAGCAGCCCCCGGGGGTACACTGAAGCTTTCTTT.

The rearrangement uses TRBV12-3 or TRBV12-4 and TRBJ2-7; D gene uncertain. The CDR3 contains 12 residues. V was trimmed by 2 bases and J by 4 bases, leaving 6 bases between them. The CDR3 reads CASSLNGYEQYF. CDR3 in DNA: TGTGCCAGCAGTTTAAACGGGTACGAGCAGTACTTC.

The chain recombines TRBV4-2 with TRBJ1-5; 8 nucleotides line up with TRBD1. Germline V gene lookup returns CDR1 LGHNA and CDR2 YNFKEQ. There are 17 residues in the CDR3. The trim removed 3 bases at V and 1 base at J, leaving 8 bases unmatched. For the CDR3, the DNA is TGTGCCAGCAGCCAGGGGACAGGACTTGGGAGCAATCAGCCCCAGCATTTT. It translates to CASSQGTGLGSNQPQHF.

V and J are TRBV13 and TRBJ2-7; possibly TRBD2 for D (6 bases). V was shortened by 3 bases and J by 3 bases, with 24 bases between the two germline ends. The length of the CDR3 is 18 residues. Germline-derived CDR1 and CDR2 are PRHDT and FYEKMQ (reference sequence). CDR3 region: CASSFRESPVGPHYEQYF. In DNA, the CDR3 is TGTGCCAGCAGCTTTCGGGAGTCCCCCGTCGGCCCCCACTACGAGCAGTACTTC.

The DNA of the CDR3 is TGCGCCAGCAGGCCGGTGAGTAGCAATCAGCCCCAGCATTTT. Translating it yields CASRPVSSNQPQHF. This chain links TRBV5-1 with TRBJ1-5; D unclear. Trimming left V 5 bases short and J 0 bases short, with 9 bases between. CDR3 length: 14 amino acids. Germline V CDR1 and CDR2: SGHRS, YFSETQ.

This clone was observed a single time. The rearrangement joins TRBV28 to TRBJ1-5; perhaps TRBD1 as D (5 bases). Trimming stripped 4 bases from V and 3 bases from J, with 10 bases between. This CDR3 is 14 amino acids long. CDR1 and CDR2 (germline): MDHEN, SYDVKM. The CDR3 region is CASSSDIYNQPQHF. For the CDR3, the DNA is TGTGCCAGCAGTTCGGACATTTACAATCAGCCCCAGCATTTT.

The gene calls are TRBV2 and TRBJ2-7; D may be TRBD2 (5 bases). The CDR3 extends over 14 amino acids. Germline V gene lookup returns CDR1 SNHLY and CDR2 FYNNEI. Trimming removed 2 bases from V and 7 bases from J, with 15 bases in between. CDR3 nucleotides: TGTGCCAGCAGTGAAAGTCGGTCCCCGGGGGAGCAGTACTTC. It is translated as CASSESRSPGEQYF.

CDR3 DNA sequence: TGTGCCAGCAGGCAGGGGGCCGGCGGGGAGCTGTTTTTT. It yields the protein CASRQGAGGELFF. The chain links TRBV2 to TRBJ2-2; 8 nucleotides line up with TRBD1. Per the germline V gene, CDR1 is SNHLY and CDR2 is FYNNEI. The CDR3 is 13 residues long. The ends lost 6 bases at V and 7 bases at J; junction bases unmatched: 4.

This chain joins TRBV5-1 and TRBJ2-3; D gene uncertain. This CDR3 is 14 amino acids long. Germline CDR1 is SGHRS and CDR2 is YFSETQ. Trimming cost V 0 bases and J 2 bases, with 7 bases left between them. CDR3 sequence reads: CASSLGADTDTQYF. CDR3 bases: TGCGCCAGCAGCTTGGGGGCCGACACAGATACGCAGTATTTT. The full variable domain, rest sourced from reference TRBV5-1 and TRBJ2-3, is KAGVTQTPRYLIKTRGQQVTLSCSPISGHRSVSWYQQTPGQGLQFLFEYFSETQRNKGNFPGRFSGRQFSNSRSEMNVSTLELGDSALYLCASSLGADTDTQYFGPGTRLTVL.

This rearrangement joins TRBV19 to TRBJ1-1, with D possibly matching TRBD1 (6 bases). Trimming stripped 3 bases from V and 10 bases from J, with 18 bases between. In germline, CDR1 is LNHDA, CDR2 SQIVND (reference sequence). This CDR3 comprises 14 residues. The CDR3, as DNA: TGTGCCAGTAGTATTGGGAAGGATCGAGGGGGAGCTTTCTTT. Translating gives CASSIGKDRGGAFF.

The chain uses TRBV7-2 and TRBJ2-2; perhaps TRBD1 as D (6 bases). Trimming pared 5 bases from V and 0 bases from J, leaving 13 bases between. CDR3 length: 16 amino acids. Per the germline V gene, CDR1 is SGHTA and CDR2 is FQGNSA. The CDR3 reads CASSGLRGTNTGELFF. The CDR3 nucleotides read TGTGCCAGCAGCGGGCTGAGGGGGACGAACACCGGGGAGCTGTTTTTT.

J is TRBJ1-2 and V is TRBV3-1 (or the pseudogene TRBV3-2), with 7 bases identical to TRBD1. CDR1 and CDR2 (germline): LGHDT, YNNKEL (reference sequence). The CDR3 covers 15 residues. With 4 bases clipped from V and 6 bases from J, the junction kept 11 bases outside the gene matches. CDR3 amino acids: CASSPGTALEHGYTF. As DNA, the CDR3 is TGTGCCAGCAGCCCTGGGACAGCTCTTGAGCATGGCTACACCTTC.

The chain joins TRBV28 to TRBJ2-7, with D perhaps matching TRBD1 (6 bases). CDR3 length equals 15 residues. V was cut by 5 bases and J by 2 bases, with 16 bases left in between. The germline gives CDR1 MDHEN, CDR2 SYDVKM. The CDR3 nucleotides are TGTGCCAGCAGTCTGGGACAAGGAGTAACCTACGAGCAGTACTTC. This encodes CASSLGQGVTYEQYF.

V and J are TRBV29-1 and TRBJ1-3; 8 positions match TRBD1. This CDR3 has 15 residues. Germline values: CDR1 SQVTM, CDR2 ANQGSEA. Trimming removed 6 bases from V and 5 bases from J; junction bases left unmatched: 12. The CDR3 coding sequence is TGCAGCGTCAACATTGGACAGGGAAGAAGAAACACCATATATTTT. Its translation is CSVNIGQGRRNTIYF.

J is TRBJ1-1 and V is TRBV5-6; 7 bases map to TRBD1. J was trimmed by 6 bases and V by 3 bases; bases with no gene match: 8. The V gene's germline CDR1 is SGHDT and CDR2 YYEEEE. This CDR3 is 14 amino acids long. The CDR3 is CASSSETGRSEAFF. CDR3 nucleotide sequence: TGTGCCAGCAGCTCGGAGACAGGGAGGTCTGAAGCTTTCTTT.

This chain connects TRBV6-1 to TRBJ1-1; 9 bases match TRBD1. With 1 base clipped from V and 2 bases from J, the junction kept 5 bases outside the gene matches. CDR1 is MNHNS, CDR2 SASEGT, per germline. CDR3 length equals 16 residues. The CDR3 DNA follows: TGTGCCAGCAGTGAAGTAACAGGGGGCGTCAACACTGAAGCTTTCTTT. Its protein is CASSEVTGGVNTEAFF.

The CDR3 protein is CASSVTGNEQFF. The DNA of the CDR3 is TGCGCCAGCAGCGTTACCGGCAATGAGCAGTTCTTC. V usage is TRBV5-1 and J usage is TRBJ2-1; the D is unclear. Trimming cost V 4 bases and J 6 bases, with 8 bases left between them. The CDR3 is made up of 12 amino acids. Germline lookup yields CDR1 SGHRS and CDR2 YFSETQ.

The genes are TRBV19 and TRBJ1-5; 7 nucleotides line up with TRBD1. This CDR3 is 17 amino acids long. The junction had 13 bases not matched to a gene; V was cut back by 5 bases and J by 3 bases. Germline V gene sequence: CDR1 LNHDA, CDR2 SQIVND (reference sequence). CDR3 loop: CASSPHPGQRSNQPQHF. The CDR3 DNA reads TGTGCCAGTAGTCCTCATCCGGGACAGAGATCCAATCAGCCCCAGCATTTT.

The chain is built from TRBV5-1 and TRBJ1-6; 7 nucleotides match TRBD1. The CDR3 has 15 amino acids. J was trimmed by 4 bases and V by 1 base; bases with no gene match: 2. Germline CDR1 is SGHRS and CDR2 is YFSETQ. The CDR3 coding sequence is TGCGCCAGCAGCTTGTACAGGGGATATAATTCACCCCTCCACTTT. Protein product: CASSLYRGYNSPLHF.

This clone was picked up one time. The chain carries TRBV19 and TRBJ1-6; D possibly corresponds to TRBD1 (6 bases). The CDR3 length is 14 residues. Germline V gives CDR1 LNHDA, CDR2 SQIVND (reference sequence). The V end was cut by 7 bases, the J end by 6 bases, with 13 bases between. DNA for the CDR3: TGTGCCAGTAAACGGGGACAAATTAATTCACCCCTCCACTTT. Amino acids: CASKRGQINSPLHF. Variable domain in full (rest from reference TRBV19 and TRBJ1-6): DGGITQSPKYLFRKEGQNVTLSCEQNLNHDAMYWYRQDPGQGLRLIYYSQIVNDFQKGDIAEGYSVSREKKESFPLTVTSAQKNPTAFYLCASKRGQINSPLHFGNGTRLTVT.

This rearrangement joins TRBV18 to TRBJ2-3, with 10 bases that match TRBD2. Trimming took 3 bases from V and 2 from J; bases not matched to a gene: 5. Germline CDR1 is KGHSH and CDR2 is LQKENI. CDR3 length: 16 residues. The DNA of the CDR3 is TGTGCCAGCTCACCCTCACTAGCGGGGCTCACAGATACGCAGTATTTT. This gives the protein CASSPSLAGLTDTQYF.

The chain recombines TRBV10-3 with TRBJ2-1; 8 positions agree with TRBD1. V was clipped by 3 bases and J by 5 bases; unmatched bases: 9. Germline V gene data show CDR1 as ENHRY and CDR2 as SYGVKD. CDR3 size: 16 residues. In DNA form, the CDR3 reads TGTGCCATCAGTGATTGGACGGGACAGGAGAACAATGAGCAGTTCTTC. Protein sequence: CAISDWTGQENNEQFF.

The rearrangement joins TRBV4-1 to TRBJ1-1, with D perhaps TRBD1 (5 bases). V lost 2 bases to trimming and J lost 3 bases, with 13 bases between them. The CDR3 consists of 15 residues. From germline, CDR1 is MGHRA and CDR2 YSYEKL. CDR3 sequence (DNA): TGCGCCAGCAGCCAACCTTCTCCAGGGCACACTGAAGCTTTCTTT. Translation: CASSQPSPGHTEAFF.

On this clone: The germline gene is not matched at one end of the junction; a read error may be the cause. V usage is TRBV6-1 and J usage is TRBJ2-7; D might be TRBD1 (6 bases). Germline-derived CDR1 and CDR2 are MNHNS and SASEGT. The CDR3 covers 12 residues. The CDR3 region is CASSESQGSGDF. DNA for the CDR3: TGTGCCAGCAGTGAGTCCCAAGGGTCAGGGGACTTC.

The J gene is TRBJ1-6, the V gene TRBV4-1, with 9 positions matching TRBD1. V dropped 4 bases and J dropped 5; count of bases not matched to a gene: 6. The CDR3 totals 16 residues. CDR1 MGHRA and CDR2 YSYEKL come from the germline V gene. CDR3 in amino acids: CASSPQRQGDNSPLHF. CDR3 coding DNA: TGCGCCAGCAGCCCGCAACGACAGGGGGATAATTCACCCCTCCACTTT.